Given below is one T cell receptor (beta chain) in context. The data belong to a study of blood T cell repertoires in COVID-19. Looking at the study overall: The origin of the acute and convalescent COVID-19 samples was the United States, Italy and Spain. The analysed material was cDNA or gDNA that came from T cells, B-cell-depleted T cells, or PBMCs.

Authors' data handling: Counts of nucleated cells, estimated from reference gene primer amplification, were obtained. Data came from immunoSEQ multiplex PCR; TCRdb stores just in-frame clones and leaves some out. For V, J and clone size, that table is used; D and trimming come from the DNA. This repertoire shows over 250,000 clones, roughly 85% found once; its top ten account for roughly 10%. Unmatched junction bases numbered 6, after V lost 4 bases and J lost 3 bases. Germline V CDR1 and CDR2: SGDLS, YYNGEE. This CDR3 has 16 residues. The receptor comes from a woman aged 50 to 60 who had recovered from COVID-19. The chain combines TRBV9 with TRBJ2-1; 11 bases fit TRBD1. Sequencing was performed on peripheral blood. CDR3 region: CASSPLGTGGYNEQFF. The CDR3, as DNA: TGTGCCAGCAGCCCATTAGGGACAGGGGGCTACAATGAGCAGTTCTTC.